This T cell receptor (beta chain) was retrieved from a study of cytomegalovirus exposure and HLA in healthy donors. As regards this clone: Its target is unknown.

V dropped 2 bases and J dropped 7 bases, with 9 bases sitting between them. The CDR3 consists of 13 residues. Per the germline V gene, CDR1 is SGHTA and CDR2 is FQGTGA. 13 Jbeta primers and 60 Vbeta primers were used for the PCR. The data were produced by immunoSEQ multiplex PCR, yet TCRdb's version contains in-frame clones alone and is incomplete. The table lists under 120,000 clones, with about 0.58% in the top ten. The study, taken as a whole, reports: TCR beta V segments were, for the most part, productive about 90% or about 30% of the time in an earlier analysis. Among TCR beta chains, those listed as cytomegalovirus-associated numbered around 160. A later analysis showed TCR association rates differing by HLA locus, peaking at DRB1 and lowest at HLA-C. Later genetic work tied a missense DCLRE1C variant to beta-chain V and J trimming.

V is TRBV7-3 and J is TRBJ2-1; possible D gene TRBD2, 6 bases. This clonotype was obtained from a man aged 45 to 65 in good health and CMV-seronegative. The sample was PBMCs. In DNA, the CDR3 is TGTGCCAGCAGCTTACCCCGGGGGAATGAGCAGTTCTTC. Amino acid sequence: CASSLPRGNEQFF.